Below, 21 T cell receptor beta chains from the same sample are listed, as sequenced in a study of T cells in women clearing cervical HPV infection. Using immunoSEQ multiplex PCR, the repertoire was profiled, and TCRdb retains in-frame clones only, with some absent. Its table lists about 16,000 clones. The sequencing input was blood buffy coat. All receptors come from a woman aged 18 to 75 with a cervical HPV16 infection that either progressed to CIN3+ or cleared (not recorded which).

As to this clone: The CDR3 end lies 3 residues beyond the end of the read and is filled in from the germline J gene. The V and J genes are TRBV7-7 and TRBJ2-1, with TRBD2 matching over 9 bases. Germline-derived CDR1 and CDR2 are SSHAT and FNYEAQ (reference sequence). The CDR3 runs 15 residues. J was trimmed by 5 bases and V by 5 bases; bases with no gene match: 7. The CDR3 is CASSPLAGLNNEQFF. CDR3 DNA (partial): TGTGCCAGCAGCCCTCTAGCGGGGCTAAACAATGAG. Full variable domain (missing parts from reference TRBV7-7 and TRBJ2-1): GAGVSQSPRYKVTKRGQDVTLRCDPISSHATLYWYQQALGQGPEFLTYFNYEAQPDKSGLPSDRFSAERPEGSISTLTIQRTEQRDSAMYRCASSPLAGLNNEQFFGPGTRLTVL.

Details on this clone: The observed sequence ends 3 residues before the CDR3 terminus, with the missing tail filled in from the germline J gene. The V and J genes are TRBV5-5 and TRBJ2-1; 13 bases are a match to TRBD2. The junction had 3 bases not matched to a gene; V was cut back by 4 bases and J by 5 bases. CDR3 size: 15 residues. The germline V gene has CDR1 SGHKS and CDR2 YYEKEE (reference sequence). The DNA read from the CDR3 is TGTGCCAGCAGCAGACTAGCGGGGGGTCACAATGAG. Translating it yields CASSRLAGGHNE. The whole CDR3 protein reads CASSRLAGGHNEQFF. Together with reference TRBV5-5 and TRBJ2-1, the CDR3 gives the full variable domain: DAGVTQSPTHLIKTRGQQVTLRCSPISGHKSVSWYQQVLGQGPQFIFQYYEKEERGRGNFPDRFSARQFPNYSSELNVNALLLGDSALYLCASSRLAGGHNEQFFGPGTRLTVL.

Partial CDR3 DNA: TGCGCCAGCAGCCGACAGGTGAACGACTATAATTCACCC. Encoded protein: CASSRQVNDYNSP. The complete CDR3 sequence is CASSRQVNDYNSPLHF. J is TRBJ1-6 and V is TRBV4-1; TRBD1 might be the D (6 bases). The read stops 3 residues short of the end of the CDR3; the missing end is completed from the germline J gene. The CDR3 has 16 amino acids. The germline gives CDR1 MGHRA, CDR2 YSYEKL. V gave up 4 bases and J gave up 3 bases, with 13 bases separating them.

Worth noting for this clone: The sequence runs out 3 residues before the end of the CDR3; the remainder is reconstructed from the germline J gene. This chain joins TRBV18 and TRBJ1-2, with TRBD1 matching 10 bases. Losses at the gene ends were 5 bases for V and 3 bases for J; bases not matched to a gene: 3. The CDR3 totals 14 residues. Germline V gene sequence: CDR1 KGHSH, CDR2 LQKENI. The sequenced part of the CDR3 DNA is TGTGCCAGCTCAGCCGGGACAGGGGACTATGGC. Translated: CASSAGTGDYG. The full CDR3 is CASSAGTGDYGYTF.

As to this clone: Coverage ceases 3 residues before the CDR3 finishes, and the germline J gene fills in the end. The rearrangement links TRBV6-1 to TRBJ1-4; 7 bases map to TRBD1. Germline V gene sequence: CDR1 MNHNS, CDR2 SASEGT. V trimming: 4 bases; J trimming: 4 bases; junction bases outside the gene matches: 6. This CDR3 spans 15 amino acids. Incomplete CDR3 DNA: TGTGCCAGCAGTGCTACAGGGGTTGGTAATGAAAAA. Its protein is CASSATGVGNEK. The CDR3 reads in full as CASSATGVGNEKLFF.

Concerning this clone itself: Read sequence stops 3 residues before the CDR3 end, and the germline J gene provides the missing end. The chain is built from TRBV19 and TRBJ2-7; weak D call: TRBD2 (6 bases). CDR1 is LNHDA and CDR2 is SQIVND in the germline V gene (reference sequence). The CDR3 spans 12 residues. Trimming removed 6 bases at V and 3 bases at J, with 9 bases between. The CDR3 spells CASSDGGYEQYF. The DNA read from the CDR3 is TGTGCCAGTAGCGACGGGGGCTACGAG.

Concerning this clone: The read ends 3 residues early relative to the CDR3; the germline J gene fills the gap. The J gene is TRBJ1-1, the V gene TRBV6-2 or TRBV6-3; 9 bases are a match to TRBD1. The CDR3 sequence is 15 residues long. Germline V gene lookup returns CDR1 MNHEY and CDR2 SVGEGT. Trimming cost V 5 bases and J 6 bases; bases outside gene matches: 10. The DNA read from the CDR3 is TGTGCCAGCAGTGGATGGACAGGGGATAGGGCTGAA. This translates into CASSGWTGDRAE. The full CDR3 sequence reads CASSGWTGDRAEAFF.

With respect to this clone: The CDR3 is cut off 3 residues early in the read; its end comes from the germline J gene. The chain is built from TRBV19 and TRBJ1-5; 9 bases are shared with TRBD1. CDR1 is LNHDA and CDR2 is SQIVND in the germline V gene (reference sequence). The CDR3 is made up of 15 amino acids. V was pared by 8 bases and J by 5 bases, with 10 bases of the junction left unmatched. The CDR3 reads CASSYRDRVDQPQHF. The DNA read from the CDR3 is TGTGCCAGTTCATACCGGGACAGGGTTGATCAGCCC.

To note about this clone: The read falls 3 residues short of the CDR3 end, and the missing part is taken from the germline J gene. The genes are TRBV5-6 and TRBJ1-1; 11 bases agree with TRBD1. Losses at the gene ends were 0 bases for V and 3 bases for J; bases not matched to a gene: 1. The CDR3 covers 15 residues. Germline values: CDR1 SGHDT, CDR2 YYEEEE. CDR3 DNA (partial): TGTGCCAGCAGCTTGGAGGGACAGGGGGACACTGAA. This gives the protein CASSLEGQGDTE. The complete CDR3 reads CASSLEGQGDTEAFF.

The CDR3 loop is CASSLTGDNEQFF. The sequenced part of the CDR3 DNA is TGTGCCAGCAGCTTGACAGGGGACAATGAG. This chain links TRBV11-1 with TRBJ2-1, with 8 bases aligning to TRBD1. The read gets to within 3 residues of the CDR3 end, and the germline J gene fills in the rest. V was pared by 3 bases and J by 5 bases, with 0 bases of the junction left unmatched. The germline CDR1 and CDR2 sequences are SGHAT and FQDESV (reference sequence). This CDR3 is 13 amino acids long.

On this clone itself: The read comes to an end 3 residues before the CDR3 does, leaving the germline J gene to fill in the end. The rearrangement uses TRBV5-4 and TRBJ2-7; 7 positions agree with TRBD1. The V and J ends lost 4 bases and 6 bases, in that order; junction bases with no gene match: 10. The CDR3 contains 14 residues. CDR1 and CDR2 (germline): SGHNT, YYREEE (reference sequence). The CDR3 bases that were read are TGTGCCAGCAGCCCCCTAGGACAGGATGGCGAG. It is translated as CASSPLGQDGE. The entire CDR3 is CASSPLGQDGEQYF.

Details on this clone: Read sequence stops 3 residues before the CDR3 end, and the germline J gene provides the missing end. The chain is built from TRBV20-1 and TRBJ2-5, with D maybe TRBD2 (5 bases). The V end was cut by 6 bases, the J end by 5 bases, with 13 bases between. CDR1 and CDR2 (germline): DFQATT, SNEGSKA (reference sequence). The CDR3 has 12 amino acids. This CDR3 reads CSASDLGETQYF. CDR3 bases read: TGCAGTGCCTCGGACTTGGGGGAGACC.

Worth noting for this clone: The read ends 3 residues before the CDR3 terminus; that terminus is restored from the germline J gene. The chain joins TRBV7-9 to TRBJ1-4; TRBD1 matches 9 bases. The CDR3 is made up of 13 amino acids. Trimming cost V 3 bases and J 8 bases; bases outside gene matches: 1. Germline CDR1 is SEHNR and CDR2 is FQNEAQ (reference sequence). The CDR3 protein is CASSFGTGEKLFF. The sequenced CDR3 bases are TGTGCCAGCAGCTTTGGGACAGGGGAAAAA.

The sequenced CDR3 bases are TGTGCCAGCAGCTTCACTAGCGTTGGTGAG. It specifies CASSFTSVGE. The whole CDR3 region reads CASSFTSVGEQFF. V gene TRBV7-2 combines with J gene TRBJ2-1; 7 nucleotides agree with TRBD2. The read ends 3 residues before the CDR3 terminus; that terminus is restored from the germline J gene. Germline lookup yields CDR1 SGHTA and CDR2 FQGNSA. The CDR3 is 13 amino acids. The V gene end was trimmed by 3 bases and the J gene end by 9 bases; junction bases not matched to a gene: 5. The full variable domain, in which reference TRBV7-2 and TRBJ2-1 provide the parts outside the CDR3, is GAGVSQSPSNKVTEKGKDVELRCDPISGHTALYWYRQSLGQGLEFLIYFQGNSAPDKSGLPSDRFSAERTGGSVSTLTIQRTQQEDSAVYLCASSFTSVGEQFFGPGTRLTVL.

To note about this clone: The CDR3 extends 3 residues past the end of the read, so its final part is completed from the germline J gene. This chain uses TRBV7-9 with TRBJ2-1; 8 positions match TRBD1. The CDR3 has 15 residues. V was clipped by 5 bases and J by 0 bases; unmatched bases: 3. CDR1 is SEHNR and CDR2 is FQNEAQ in the germline V gene (reference sequence). The sequenced part of the CDR3 DNA is TGTGCCAGCAGCCTCGGACAGGGCTCCTACAATGAG. Its protein product is CASSLGQGSYNE. The whole CDR3 protein reads CASSLGQGSYNEQFF.

A remark on this clone: Read sequence stops 3 residues before the CDR3 end, and the germline J gene provides the missing end. The chain is built from TRBV19 and TRBJ1-3; 8 bases line up with TRBD1. Germline values: CDR1 LNHDA, CDR2 SQIVND (reference sequence). This CDR3 has 15 residues. Trimming cost V 5 bases and J 8 bases; bases outside gene matches: 11. The CDR3 bases that were read are TGTGCCAGTAGTGACAGGGGATCAGTGATGGACACC. It encodes CASSDRGSVMDT. The complete CDR3 reads CASSDRGSVMDTIYF.

Notes on this clone: The CDR3 extends 3 residues past the end of the read, so its final part is completed from the germline J gene. V is TRBV6-1 and J is TRBJ2-3; 12 bases are a match to TRBD1. CDR3 size: 15 residues. Unmatched junction bases numbered 3, after V lost 2 bases and J lost 6 bases. CDR1 and CDR2 (germline): MNHNS, SASEGT. This CDR3 reads CASSERDRGPDTQYF. The CDR3 DNA, read in part, is TGTGCCAGCAGTGAAAGGGACAGGGGGCCGGATACG.

A word on this clone: Read sequence stops 3 residues before the CDR3 end, and the germline J gene provides the missing end. This sequence joins TRBV20-1 and TRBJ2-1; 9 nucleotides agree with TRBD1. Germline-derived CDR1 and CDR2 are DFQATT and SNEGSKA (reference sequence). The V gene end was trimmed by 6 bases and the J gene end by 4 bases; junction bases not matched to a gene: 19. The CDR3 is 18 residues long. The CDR3 here is CSAMGDRVFIETYNEQFF. The CDR3 bases that were read are TGCAGTGCCATGGGGGACAGGGTGTTTATTGAGACTTACAATGAG.

To note about this clone: The read terminates 3 residues before the CDR3 end, so the remaining end is supplied by the germline J gene. The V and J genes are TRBV7-6 and TRBJ2-5; 11 bases line up with TRBD2. The ends lost 5 bases at V and 5 bases at J; junction bases unmatched: 7. Per the germline V gene, CDR1 is SGHVS and CDR2 is FNYEAQ. The CDR3 is 15 residues long. Incomplete CDR3 DNA: TGTGCCAGCAGCCGACTAGCGGGGAGGGGGGAGACC. Amino acid sequence: CASSRLAGRGET. The whole CDR3 sequence is CASSRLAGRGETQYF.

Remarks on this clone: The read falls 3 residues short of the CDR3 end, and the missing part is taken from the germline J gene. This chain links TRBV11-3 with TRBJ2-3; 12 bases map to TRBD2. This CDR3 contains 14 residues. From germline, CDR1 is SGHNT and CDR2 YENEEA. The CDR3 here is CASSPSTSGGPQYF. The CDR3 DNA, read in part, is TGTGCCAGCAGCCCGTCGACTAGCGGGGGACCG.

Comments on this clone: The read falls 3 residues short of the CDR3 end, and the missing part is taken from the germline J gene. V gene TRBV2 combines with J gene TRBJ2-1, with 9 bases lining up with TRBD2. The CDR3 spans 15 residues. The germline V gene encodes CDR1 SNHLY and CDR2 FYNNEI. V lost 6 bases and J lost 1; bases outside the gene matches: 4. CDR3 loop: CASSRSGGSYNEQFF. The sequenced CDR3 bases are TGTGCCAGCAGCCGGAGCGGGGGGTCCTACAATGAG.